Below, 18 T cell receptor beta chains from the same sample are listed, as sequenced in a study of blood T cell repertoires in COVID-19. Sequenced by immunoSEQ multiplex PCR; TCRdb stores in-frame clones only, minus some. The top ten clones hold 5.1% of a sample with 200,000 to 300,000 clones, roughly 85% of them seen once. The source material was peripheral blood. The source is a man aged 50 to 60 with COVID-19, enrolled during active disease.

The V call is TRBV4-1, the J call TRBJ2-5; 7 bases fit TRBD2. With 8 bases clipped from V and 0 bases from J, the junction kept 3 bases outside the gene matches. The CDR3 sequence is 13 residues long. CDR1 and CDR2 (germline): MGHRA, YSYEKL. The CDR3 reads CASRGDDQETQYF. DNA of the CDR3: TGCGCCAGCCGGGGGGACGACCAAGAGACCCAGTACTTC.

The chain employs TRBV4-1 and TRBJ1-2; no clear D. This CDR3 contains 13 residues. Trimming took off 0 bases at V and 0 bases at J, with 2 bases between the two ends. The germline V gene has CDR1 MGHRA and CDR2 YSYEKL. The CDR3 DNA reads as TGCGCCAGCAGCCAAGACACTAACTATGGCTACACCTTC. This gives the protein CASSQDTNYGYTF.

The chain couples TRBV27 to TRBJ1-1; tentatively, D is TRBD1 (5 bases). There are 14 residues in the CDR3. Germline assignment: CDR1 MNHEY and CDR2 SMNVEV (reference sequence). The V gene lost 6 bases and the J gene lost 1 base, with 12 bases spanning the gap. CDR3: CASSRQSPNTEAFF. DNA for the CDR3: TGTGCCAGCAGCCGACAGTCGCCGAACACTGAAGCTTTCTTT.

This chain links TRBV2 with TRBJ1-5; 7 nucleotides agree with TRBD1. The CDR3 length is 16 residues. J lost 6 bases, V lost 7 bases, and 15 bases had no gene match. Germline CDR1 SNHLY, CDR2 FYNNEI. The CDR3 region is CASTYGIQGMGQPQHF. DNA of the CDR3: TGTGCCAGCACTTACGGTATACAGGGGATGGGTCAGCCCCAGCATTTT. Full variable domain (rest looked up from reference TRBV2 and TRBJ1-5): EPEVTQTPSHQVTQMGQEVILRCVPISNHLYFYWYRQILGQKVEFLVSFYNNEISEKSEIFDDQFSVERPDGSNFTLKIRSTKLEDSAMYFCASTYGIQGMGQPQHFGDGTRLSIL.

CDR3 DNA: TGTGCCAGCAGCTTTGGGACAGGGAACACTGAAGCTTTCTTT. Amino acids: CASSFGTGNTEAFF. The V gene is TRBV5-4, the J gene TRBJ1-1; 8 nucleotides match TRBD1. Germline trimming cut 2 bases from V and 1 base from J; bases unmatched to any gene: 1. Germline V CDR1 and CDR2: SGHNT, YYREEE (reference sequence). This CDR3 comprises 14 residues.

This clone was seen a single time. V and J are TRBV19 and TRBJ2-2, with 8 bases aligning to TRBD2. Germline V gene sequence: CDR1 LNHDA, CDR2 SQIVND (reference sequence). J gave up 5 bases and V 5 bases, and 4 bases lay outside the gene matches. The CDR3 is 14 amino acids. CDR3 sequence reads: CASSPGGLTGELFF. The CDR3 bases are TGTGCCAGTAGTCCGGGGGGGCTAACCGGGGAGCTGTTTTTT. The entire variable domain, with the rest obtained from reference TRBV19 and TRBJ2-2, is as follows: DGGITQSPKYLFRKEGQNVTLSCEQNLNHDAMYWYRQDPGQGLRLIYYSQIVNDFQKGDIAEGYSVSREKKESFPLTVTSAQKNPTAFYLCASSPGGLTGELFFGEGSRLTVL.

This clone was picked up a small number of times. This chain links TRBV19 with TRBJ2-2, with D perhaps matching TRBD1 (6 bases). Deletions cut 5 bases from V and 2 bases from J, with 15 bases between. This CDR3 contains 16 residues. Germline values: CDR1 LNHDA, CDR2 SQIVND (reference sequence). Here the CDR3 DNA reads TGTGCCAGTAGTTCATCTGGGGGCGATAACACCGGGGAGCTGTTTTTT. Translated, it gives CASSSSGGDNTGELFF.

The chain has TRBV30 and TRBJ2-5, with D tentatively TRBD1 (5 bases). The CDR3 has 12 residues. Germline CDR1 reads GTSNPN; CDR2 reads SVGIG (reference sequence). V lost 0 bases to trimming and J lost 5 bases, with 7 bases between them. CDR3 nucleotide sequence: TGTGCCTGGAGTGTGGGGCTGGAGACCCAGTACTTC. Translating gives CAWSVGLETQYF.

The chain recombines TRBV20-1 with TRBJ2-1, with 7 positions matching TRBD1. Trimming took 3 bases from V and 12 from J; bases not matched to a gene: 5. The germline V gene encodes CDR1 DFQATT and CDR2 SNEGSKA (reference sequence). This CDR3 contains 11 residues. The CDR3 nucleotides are TGCAGTGCTAGTACAGGGGACGCGCAGTTCTTC. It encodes CSASTGDAQFF.

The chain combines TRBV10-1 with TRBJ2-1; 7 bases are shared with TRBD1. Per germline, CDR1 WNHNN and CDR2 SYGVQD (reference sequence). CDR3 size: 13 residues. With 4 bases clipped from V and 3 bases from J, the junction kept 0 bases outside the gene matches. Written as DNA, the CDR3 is TGCGCCAGCAGTGGGGACAGCTACAATGAGCAGTTCTTC. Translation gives CASSGDSYNEQFF.

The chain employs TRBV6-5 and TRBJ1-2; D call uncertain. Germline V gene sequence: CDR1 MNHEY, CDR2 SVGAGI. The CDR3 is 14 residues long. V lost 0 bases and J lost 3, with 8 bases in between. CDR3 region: CASSYSTGYYGYTF. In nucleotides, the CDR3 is TGTGCCAGCAGTTACTCGACCGGGTACTATGGCTACACCTTC.

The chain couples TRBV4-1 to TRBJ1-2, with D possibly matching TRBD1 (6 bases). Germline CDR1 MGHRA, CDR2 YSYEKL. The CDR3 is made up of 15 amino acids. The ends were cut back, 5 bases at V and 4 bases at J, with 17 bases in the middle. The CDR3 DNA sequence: TGCGCCAGCAGCGACGCGGGGGGCATCAGCTATGGCTACACCTTC. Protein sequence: CASSDAGGISYGYTF.

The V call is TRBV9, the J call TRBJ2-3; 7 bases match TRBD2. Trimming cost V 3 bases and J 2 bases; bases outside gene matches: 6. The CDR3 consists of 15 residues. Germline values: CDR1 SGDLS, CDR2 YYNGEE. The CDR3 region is CASSAGSGNTDTQYF. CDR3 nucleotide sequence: TGTGCCAGCAGCGCGGGAAGCGGGAACACAGATACGCAGTATTTT.

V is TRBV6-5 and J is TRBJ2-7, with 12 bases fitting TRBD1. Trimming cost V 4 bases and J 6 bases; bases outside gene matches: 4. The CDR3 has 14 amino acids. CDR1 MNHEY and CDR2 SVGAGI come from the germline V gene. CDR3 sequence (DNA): TGTGCCAGCAGTTGGGGACAGGGGGCAGGCGAGCAGTACTTC. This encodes CASSWGQGAGEQYF.

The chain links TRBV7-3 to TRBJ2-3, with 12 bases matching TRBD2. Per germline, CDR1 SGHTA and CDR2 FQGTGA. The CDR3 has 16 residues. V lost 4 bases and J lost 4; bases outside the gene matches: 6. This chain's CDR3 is CASSSGLAGLADTQYF. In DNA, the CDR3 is TGTGCCAGCAGCTCGGGACTAGCGGGCTTGGCAGATACGCAGTATTTT.

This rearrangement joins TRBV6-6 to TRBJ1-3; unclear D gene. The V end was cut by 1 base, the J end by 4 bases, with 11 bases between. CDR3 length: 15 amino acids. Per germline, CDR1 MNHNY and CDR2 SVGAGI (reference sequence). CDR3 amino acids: CASSYFLGDGNTIYF. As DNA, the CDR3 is TGTGCCAGCAGTTACTTCTTGGGAGACGGAAACACCATATATTTT.

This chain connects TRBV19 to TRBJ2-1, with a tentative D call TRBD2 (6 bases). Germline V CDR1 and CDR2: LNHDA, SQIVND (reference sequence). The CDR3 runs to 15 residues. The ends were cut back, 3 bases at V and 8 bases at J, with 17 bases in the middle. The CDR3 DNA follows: TGTGCCAGTAGTATCCGGAGGGCTGCGGTGGATGAGCAGTTCTTC. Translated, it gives CASSIRRAAVDEQFF.

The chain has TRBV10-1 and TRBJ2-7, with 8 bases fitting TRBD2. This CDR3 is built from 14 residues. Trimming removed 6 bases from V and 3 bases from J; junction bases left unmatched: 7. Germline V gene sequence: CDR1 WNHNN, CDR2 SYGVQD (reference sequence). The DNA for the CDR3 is TGCGCCAGCAGAGGAGGACTAGCCTACTACGAGCAGTACTTC. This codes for CASRGGLAYYEQYF.